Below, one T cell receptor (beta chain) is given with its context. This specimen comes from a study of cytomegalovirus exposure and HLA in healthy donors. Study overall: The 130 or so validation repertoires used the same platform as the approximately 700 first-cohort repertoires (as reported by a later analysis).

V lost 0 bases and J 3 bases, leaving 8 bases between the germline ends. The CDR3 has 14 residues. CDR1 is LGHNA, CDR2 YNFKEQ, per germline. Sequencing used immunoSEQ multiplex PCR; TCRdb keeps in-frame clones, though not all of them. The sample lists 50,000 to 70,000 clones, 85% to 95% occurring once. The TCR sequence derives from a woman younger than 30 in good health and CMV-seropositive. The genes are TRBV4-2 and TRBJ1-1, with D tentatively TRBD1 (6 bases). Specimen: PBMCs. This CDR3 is CASSQDEGDTEAFF. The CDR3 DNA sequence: TGTGCCAGCAGCCAAGATGAGGGGGACACTGAAGCTTTCTTT.